Sequencing of this TCR beta chain was carried out in a study of cytotoxic CD8 clonotypes in ibrutinib-treated CLL. Study summary: IGHV unmutated under 18; relapsed/refractory approximately 10; treatment-naive approximately 15. The authors obtained response samples at a median of approximately 12 months of treatment, range 6 to 36. A mean of approximately 260,000 productive templates and tens of thousands of productive rearrangements was obtained per sample.

CDR1 is MNHEY, CDR2 SMNVEV, per germline (reference sequence). V gave up 6 bases and J gave up 0 bases; unmatched junction bases: 9. The CDR3 covers 16 residues. Study-level findings and limits: Ibrutinib response saw clonality rise, and progression saw it return toward baseline.

Libraries were prepared by immunoSEQ multiplex PCR; TCRdb keeps only in-frame clonotypes and omits some of them. The sample comprises under 200,000 clones, 81% of which are singletons, and around 2.1% rests with the top ten. About this clone itself: Antigen unknown.

Material: PBMCs, obtained after 12 months of ibrutinib treatment. The chain links TRBV27 to TRBJ2-3, with 7 bases identical to TRBD1. This TCR derives from a human donor with chronic lymphocytic leukemia. CDR3 DNA: TGTGCCAGCAGGGTGATTCGGACAGGCAGCACAGATACGCAGTATTTT. It encodes CASRVIRTGSTDTQYF.